This T cell receptor beta chain was obtained from a study of cytomegalovirus exposure and HLA in healthy donors (dated by TCRdb to 2016 to 2017). Turning to the overall study: An earlier analysis of around 600 of the donors reported 250 to 300 Gb of sequence data and about 100 million unique TCR beta sequences from some 180 million T cells. An early release that covered about 600 HLA-typed donors contained approximately 300 gigabases of sequencing data and around 85 million unique TCR sequences. Of the approximately 400 genotyped donors, roughly 76% were placed in the genetic ancestry cluster associated with self-reported Caucasian donors. The study aimed to test whether signatures of past pathogen exposure could be identified by cataloging public T cell receptors. The study used immunosequencing to profile the T cell repertoires of several hundred subjects and linked those repertoires to cytomegalovirus serostatus. Along with the roughly 670-subject first cohort, a separate validation cohort of over a hundred different subjects was used. To predict cytomegalovirus infection status, the study brought together high-throughput TCR immunosequencing, statistical association of individual TCRs with disease status, and machine learning. To study patterns of TCR occurrence, a later analysis re-analyzed previously published TCR beta repertoires from 500 to 850 donors and added high-resolution HLA genotyping. In the later analysis, no new phenotypic data were used to find candidate immune exposures; instead, reliance was placed on TCR beta sequences and their occurrence across donors. To decide whether each TCR beta V gene segment behaved as functional or pseudogenic, an earlier analysis of fewer than 750 of the donors relied on high-throughput TCR beta sequencing. Donor age, sex, ethnicity and CMV serostatus were compiled alongside the repertoire data. Genome-wide SNP genotypes for about three fifths of the roughly 670 donors were used in a later genetic analysis, which treated that subset as a discovery cohort. Every discovery cohort repertoire had been produced on one sequencing platform. Class I and class II HLA loci were covered by the typing at four-digit resolution. The number of typed donors differed by locus: roughly 629-640 for A, B, C, DRB1 and DQB1; 522 for DQA1; some 590 for DPA1; and around 490 for DPB1. Four to six DR-DQ haplotypes were handled as single units for association and clustering because linkage in the cohort was strong. Across 300 to 500 genotyped donors of the cohort, an average of roughly 200,000 unique TCR beta nucleotide sequences per donor were sequenced, and 15% to 20% of those sequences were non-productive.

The paper as a whole reports these results and caveats: The classifier was reported to diagnose cytomegalovirus status with high specificity and sensitivity in both the original cohort and the validation cohort. Three of the identified cytomegalovirus-associated TCR beta chains were confirmed in vitro to be specific for cytomegalovirus antigens. In a later analysis, most CMV-associated TCR beta chains were found to appear HLA-restricted, with HLA associations seemingly driven largely by CMV exposure. Linkage disequilibrium might explain the correlated functional status among segregating V segments, but an unknown experimental factor could not be ruled out. Because counts were too low, 15 to 20 rarely observed V segments, including chromosome 9 orphons, were left out of the earlier analysis of a few hundred of the donors. In this cohort, only TCR beta chains were sequenced, and detectable features were limited by the absence of alpha or paired-chain data. In a later analysis, HLA-associated TCR beta chains showed more clonal expansion and lower generation probabilities than non-associated chains that were equally common. Specific HLA alleles were associated with 15,000 to 20,000 TCR beta sequences at a false discovery rate of 0.05 in a later analysis. According to a later analysis, parvovirus B19, influenza, CMV and Epstein-Barr virus appeared linked to several top co-occurrence clusters. A later analysis found that TCR association rates varied across HLA loci, with DRB1 alleles showing the most associated TCRs and HLA-C alleles the fewest. According to the authors, the approach could potentially be generalized to other disease states and immunological phenotypes. An earlier analysis of 587 of the donors showed that most TCR beta V segments appeared in productive rearrangements either about 87% or about 30% of the time, which broadly matched IMGT annotations. In a later genetic analysis, fewer N-insertions in productive TCRs were reported among donors in an Asian-associated ancestry cluster than the 666-donor mean. Because HLA typing was missing for some donors at each locus, association tests included only the typed subset. An association between a missense DCLRE1C variant and V-gene and J-gene trimming of TCR beta chains was found in a later genetic analysis and replicated in an independent cohort. A total of 150 to 200 TCR beta chains were listed by the study as associated with cytomegalovirus. Some IMGT-functional V segments, including TRBV6-2 and TRBV6-3, could not be told apart with the 87-base-pair reads, so those segments were excluded. A further reported finding was that TCR beta sequences accurately predicted the HLA-A and HLA-B alleles for most subjects in the first cohort. Strong co-occurrence of HLA alleles, especially DR and DQ, made assigning TCR associations to individual alleles difficult. Across donors, most TCR sequences were observed very rarely, whereas some public TCRs were present in many individuals. The only immune exposure information available for the cohort was CMV serostatus. Roughly uniform sequencing depth across donors was assumed in presence/absence analyses, although this assumption may not hold. A cluster of highly shared sequence variants was judged likely to represent a technical artifact of the sequencing pipeline.

The cohort was made up of around 720 healthy bone marrow donors. Cohort members were all nominally healthy when sampled, although unrecorded immune exposures were likely present. The donor tested CMV seropositive, placing the donor among the 250 to 300 seropositive members of the cohort. Each donor provided a peripheral blood sample, and peripheral blood mononuclear cells were used for TCR beta sequencing. The Qiagen DNeasy Blood Extraction Kit was used to extract genomic DNA from the blood cell samples. Taken from the germline V gene (reference sequence), the CDR1 and CDR2 loops are MNHNY and SVGAGI. Deletion took 0 bases off V and 1 base off J, with a span of 6 bases between the germline ends. The CDR3, cysteine through phenylalanine, is 14 amino acids long. Only the CDR3 DNA stays, 42 bases, in frame from base 1. Library creation used the immunoSEQ multiplex PCR assay. For the multiplex PCR, a mixture combining 60 forward primers for TCR Vbeta segments and 13 reverse primers for TCR Jbeta segments was used. Amplification of the CDR3 region of rearranged TCR beta genes was performed with a multiplex PCR assay on genomic DNA. The Illumina HiSeq System was used to sequence the amplified TCR beta libraries as 87-base-pair reads. Regarding the original processing steps: A later analysis counted around 72 million unique TCR beta chains across the 666 repertoires, and 9 million to 14 million of these chains were shared by at least two donors. A nearest-neighbor algorithm error-corrected the raw reads and collapsed the reads into unique sequences, merging closely related sequences to remove PCR and sequencing errors. To assign V, D and J gene segments, CDR3 sequences were aligned to IMGT reference sequences. For a sequence to be retained, a match of at least six nucleotides to both a V gene segment and a J gene segment was required. Rearrangements were called productive when the CDR3 lacked stop codons and stayed in frame with V and J; all others were non-productive. Following IMGT convention, CDR3 was defined as the stretch from the second conserved V-encoded cysteine up to the conserved J-encoded phenylalanine. Sequences without an unambiguous match to a single V gene segment were excluded from the earlier analysis of 450 to 750 of the donors. In an earlier analysis of roughly 500 of the donors, V segments were called functional above 56.7% productive rearrangements and were called segregating when the between-donor standard deviation exceeded 5%. A statistical classification framework was built for diagnosing cytomegalovirus status from the catalog of TCR beta chain sequences. A later analysis assigned V and J genes by comparing TCR nucleotide sequences with IMGT/GENE-DB human TR gene sequences. Using the TCRdist pipeline, a later analysis assigned CDR3 sequences along with most-parsimonious VDJ recombination scenarios. In a later analysis, each TCR beta chain was defined by its CDR3 amino acid sequence together with its V-gene family, and reads lacking a unique V-gene family were excluded. A later analysis removed 500 to 600 highly shared, low-generation-probability nucleotide sequences to deal with suspected cross-contamination and a sequencing artifact. In a later analysis, a clonal expansion index for each public chain was calculated from normalized within-repertoire ranks of inferred template counts. In a later analysis, generation probabilities were computed with a VDJ recombination model fitted to out-of-frame rearrangements, and the resulting probabilities were checked against IGoR. A later analysis scored TCR-TCR, TCR-HLA and TCR-CMV co-occurrence with hypergeometric tests, applying a repertoire-size bias correction to TCR pairs. To estimate false discovery rates, a later analysis permuted the HLA or CMV assignments 20 times. In a later analysis, co-occurring TCRs were grouped with DBSCAN, and TCRdist sequence similarity was added when clustering was performed within HLA-allele-positive subsets. Repertoires with fewer than 30,000 or more than 120,000 public chains were left out of co-occurrence clustering, as were about 5 repertoires with anomalous nucleotide sharing. This immuneACCESS table, as held by TCRdb, lists in-frame sequences with V and J called but not all clones. Of the missing ones, under half trace to an unresolved V gene in checked studies; the others have no known cause. V and J calls and clone size are copied from that table; D and trimming were computed from the DNA. Present in this sample are over 70,000 clones, about two thirds of which were seen just once. The ten largest clones represent more than 7.5% of the sample.

A note on this clone: No cognate antigen has been identified for it. No base qualities exist here, and no much larger clone lies one base off it.

The origin of this receptor is a woman between 45 and 60 years old in good health and CMV-seropositive. The sample consisted of PBMCs. This sequence uses TRBV6-6 and TRBJ1-1, with the D gene uncertain. CDR3 reads: CASSYSTANTEAFF. DNA sequence: TGTGCCAGCAGTTACTCAACAGCGAACACTGAAGCTTTCTTT.